The T cell receptor beta chain described here comes from a study of regulatory T cells in long-lasting Graves disease. Study findings and constraints: When disease was persistent, TRBV28, TRBJ1-2 and TRBJ2-5 were the favored segments.

Libraries of TCR beta came from iRepertoire HTBI primers plus Arm-PCR of CDR3 regions. TCRdb passed the multiplex PCR reads through MiXCR, listing each CDR3 protein once. The table has hundreds of thousands of distinct CDR3 sequences, approximately 12% seen once. Points on this clonotype: Its antigen remains unidentified. This could be a read error, since a much larger clone is one nucleotide away.

V lost 7 bases to trimming and J lost 13 bases, with 26 bases between them. CDR1 and CDR2 from the germline V gene are MNHEY and SMNVEV (reference sequence). This CDR3 comprises 15 residues. Documented time point: newly diagnosed GD, antithyroid drugs for less than 3 months. Preparation of the TCR library used RNA extracted from PBMCs. Recruitment took place at an endocrinology department in Xi'an, China. These sequences were also reported in another study, on T cells in Graves' hyperthyroidism and ophthalmopathy. That paper states: Graves' hyperthyroidism qualified as stable when ophthalmopathy did not progress within 18 months.

Here the sequenced sample was peripheral blood mononuclear cells (PBMCs), taken at new diagnosis, from a patient treated with antithyroid drugs. The TCR was taken from a man aged 25-45 years with Graves disease. V is TRBV27 and J is TRBJ2-1, with D possibly TRBD2 on 5 matching bases. The CDR3 sequence: CASTHRWTDQETQFF. The CDR3 region has the DNA TGTGCCAGCACCCATCGCTGGACTGACCAAGAGACCCAGTTCTTC.